The 28 T cell receptor beta chains listed next were all sequenced from one sample in a study of T cells after yellow fever vaccination (dated by TCRdb to between 2019 and 2020). Library prep was done by 5' RACE. The sequencer listed for this sample is Illumina NovaSeq 6000. TCRdb applied fastp at Q25 and MiXCR to the public reads, then kept only in-frame beta chains. Rows are unified per CDR3 protein, each entry keeping the most common DNA and genes. The sample has a few hundred thousand distinct CDR3 sequences on record, approximately 8% of them singletons. Clones ranked in the top ten supply around 3.3% of the sample. This sample's treatment or condition label indicates: live attenuated yellow fever vaccine strain. Sequencing used CD4+ T cells sorted from PBMCs, obtained 5 days after the yellow fever booster vaccination. The receptors here all came from a man between 18 and 29 years old who received the YFV17D yellow fever vaccine.

In this sample, this clonotype turned up a few times. The chain recombines TRBV19 with TRBJ1-5, with TRBD1 identical over 8 bases. Trimming at V came to 6 bases and at J to 0 bases, leaving 4 bases not matched to a gene. CDR3 length: 15 residues. Germline V gene lookup returns CDR1 LNHDA and CDR2 SQIVND (reference sequence). CDR3 nucleotides: TGTGCCAGTAGGCAACAGGGGGGTAGCAATCAGCCCCAGCATTTT. This gives the protein CASRQQGGSNQPQHF.

This clonotype was seen a handful of times. The chain couples TRBV5-1 to TRBJ2-3, with 11 nucleotides matching TRBD2. The CDR3 length is 14 residues. J gave up 5 bases and V 4 bases, and 3 bases lay outside the gene matches. CDR1 SGHRS and CDR2 YFSETQ come from the germline V gene. CDR3 nucleotide sequence: TGCGCCAGCAGCCCCGGGACTAGCGGAGATACGCAGTATTTT. This translates into CASSPGTSGDTQYF. Full variable domain (remainder filled in from reference TRBV5-1 and TRBJ2-3): KAGVTQTPRYLIKTRGQQVTLSCSPISGHRSVSWYQQTPGQGLQFLFEYFSETQRNKGNFPGRFSGRQFSNSRSEMNVSTLELGDSALYLCASSPGTSGDTQYFGPGTRLTVL.

This clonotype was counted between two and nine times. The chain is built from TRBV6-1 and TRBJ2-4, with TRBD1 matching over 8 bases. V lost 2 bases, J lost 1 base, and 7 bases stayed unmatched. The CDR3 has 17 amino acids. Germline assignment: CDR1 MNHNS and CDR2 SASEGT. The CDR3: CASSEPWTGRAKNIQYF. CDR3 coding DNA: TGTGCCAGCAGTGAACCCTGGACAGGGAGGGCCAAAAACATTCAGTACTTC.

This sequence joins TRBV29-1 and TRBJ2-1, with 8 bases that match TRBD2. Germline lookup yields CDR1 SQVTM and CDR2 ANQGSEA. This CDR3 comprises 14 residues. The V and J ends lost 2 bases and 11 bases, in that order; junction bases with no gene match: 11. The CDR3 DNA reads TGCAGCGTTGAATGGCGCCTAGCGGGTCCCCAGCAGTTCTTC. Translating it yields CSVEWRLAGPQQFF.

This clonotype was detected a few times. The V and J genes are TRBV12-3 or TRBV12-4 and TRBJ2-3, with D perhaps TRBD1 (6 bases). CDR3 size: 14 residues. The V end was cut by 2 bases, the J end by 5 bases, with 11 bases between. CDR3 sequence reads: CASSLRQGIDTQYF. DNA for the CDR3: TGTGCCAGCAGTTTACGGCAGGGGATAGATACGCAGTATTTT.

The table lists this clonotype with a few counts. The chain uses TRBV9 and TRBJ2-5; weak D call: TRBD2 (6 bases). Germline values: CDR1 SGDLS, CDR2 YYNGEE. There are 16 residues in the CDR3. Between the trimmed V and J ends, which lost 0 bases and 0 bases, there was a span of 12 bases. CDR3 protein: CASSVGGVGHQETQYF. The CDR3 DNA is TGTGCCAGCAGCGTAGGCGGGGTGGGTCACCAAGAGACCCAGTACTTC.

Remarks on this clonotype: Sequence at one end of the junction differs from germline and may be a read error. The chain carries TRBV12-3 or TRBV12-4 and TRBJ2-7; D is unresolved. The CDR3 covers 16 residues. CDR3 in DNA: TGTGCCAGCTGTTTAAATTTCGGGCCTGCCTCCTACGAGCAGTACTTC. This codes for CASCLNFGPASYEQYF.

The V call is TRBV11-2, the J call TRBJ2-7; the D gene is possibly TRBD2 (5 bases). This CDR3 region has 15 residues. CDR1 SGHAT and CDR2 FQNNGV come from the germline V gene. Trimming shortened V by 1 base and J by 0 bases, and 10 bases separated the two germline ends. This CDR3 is CASSLAAEGSYEQYF. CDR3 sequence (DNA): TGTGCCAGCAGCTTAGCCGCTGAGGGCTCCTACGAGCAGTACTTC.

The rearrangement joins TRBV7-2 to TRBJ2-3; 12 bases are shared with TRBD2. Germline CDR1 reads SGHTA; CDR2 reads FQGNSA. The CDR3 length is 15 residues. V trimming: 7 bases; J trimming: 7 bases; junction bases outside the gene matches: 9. CDR3 amino acids: CASTLLAGGPNTQYF. CDR3 bases: TGTGCCAGCACCCTACTAGCGGGGGGCCCGAATACGCAGTATTTT.

This clonotype came up a few times. The rearrangement uses TRBV24-1 and TRBJ1-5; D is ambiguous. Per germline, CDR1 KGHDR and CDR2 SFDVKD. The germline V and J ends were trimmed by 2 bases and 3 bases, with 4 bases remaining between them. This CDR3 contains 13 residues. The DNA for the CDR3 is TGTGCCACCAGTGATTGGGACAATCAGCCCCAGCATTTT. Residues: CATSDWDNQPQHF.

J is TRBJ2-7 and V is TRBV21-1. TRBV21-1 constitutes a pseudogene. This CDR3 is built from 10 residues. CDR3 sequence (DNA): TGTGCCAGCAGCAAAGCGGGGCAGTACGTC. This sequence encodes CASSKAGQYV.

This clonotype occurred once. A much larger clone differs by one base, so this may be a read error. The chain joins TRBV24-1 to TRBJ2-5, with TRBD2 identical over 9 bases. CDR1 KGHDR and CDR2 SFDVKD come from the germline V gene. The length of the CDR3 is 13 residues. The CDR3: CATSPSGVETLYF. In nucleotides, the CDR3 is TGTGCCACCAGTCCTAGCGGGGTAGAGACCCTGTACTTC.

This clonotype was seen ten or more times. The J gene is TRBJ2-1, the V gene TRBV20-1; either TRBD1 or TRBD2 may fit D (6 bases each). This CDR3 spans 16 amino acids. Trimming removed 5 bases from V and 0 bases from J, with 17 bases in between. Germline lookup yields CDR1 DFQATT and CDR2 SNEGSKA (reference sequence). DNA of the CDR3: TGCAGTGCTGGACAGCGGGTAACGAGCTCCTACAATGAGCAGTTCTTC. Translating it yields CSAGQRVTSSYNEQFF.

There are a few counts of this clonotype. V gene TRBV7-2 combines with J gene TRBJ1-1; maybe TRBD1 (5 bases). The CDR3 consists of 13 residues. The germline gives CDR1 SGHTA, CDR2 FQGNSA. Trimming took off 5 bases at V and 8 bases at J, with 15 bases between the two ends. The CDR3 coding sequence is TGTGCCAGCAGCCCGGGGACGGATAGAGAAGCTTTCTTT. It is translated as CASSPGTDREAFF.

This clonotype was detected a few times. The chain carries TRBV6-4 and TRBJ1-1; D uncertain. Germline V gives CDR1 MRHNA, CDR2 SNTAGT. V was pared by 4 bases and J by 3 bases, with 9 bases between. The CDR3 has 13 residues. The CDR3 sequence is CASSVKGDTEAFF. DNA for the CDR3: TGTGCCAGCAGTGTTAAGGGCGACACTGAAGCTTTCTTT.

This clonotype was detected many times. This rearrangement joins TRBV5-1 to TRBJ1-2; D ambiguous. The germline V gene has CDR1 SGHRS and CDR2 YFSETQ. This CDR3 has 12 amino acids. With 1 base removed from V and 6 bases from J, the gap between germline ends came to 7 bases. CDR3 bases: TGCGCCAGCAGCTTGACCAAGGATGGCTACACCTTC. It translates to CASSLTKDGYTF.

The chain combines TRBV4-2 with TRBJ2-1; D is ambiguous. This CDR3 comprises 13 residues. Trimming stripped 1 base from V and 6 bases from J, with 7 bases between. Germline values: CDR1 LGHNA, CDR2 YNFKEQ. This CDR3 is CASSQVLGNEQFF. The CDR3 bases are TGTGCCAGCAGCCAAGTTTTGGGCAATGAGCAGTTCTTC.

The chain is built from TRBV7-9 and TRBJ1-6; 7 bases map to TRBD1. Germline assignment: CDR1 SEHNR and CDR2 FQNEAQ (reference sequence). The CDR3 consists of 19 residues. Trimming took 2 bases from V and 8 from J; bases not matched to a gene: 18. CDR3: CASSLSPYTGAHRDSPLHF. The CDR3 DNA reads TGTGCCAGCAGCTTATCCCCCTATACAGGGGCCCACCGGGATTCACCCCTCCACTTT.

At least ten counts were recorded for this clonotype. This chain joins TRBV30 and TRBJ2-2, with unresolved D. The CDR3 is 12 amino acids. In germline, CDR1 is GTSNPN, CDR2 SVGIG (reference sequence). V lost 3 bases to trimming and J lost 3 bases, with 5 bases between them. The CDR3 DNA reads as TGTGCCTGGAGCCTCCACACCGGGGAGCTGTTTTTT. Protein product: CAWSLHTGELFF. The variable domain in full, with the rest retrieved from reference TRBV30 and TRBJ2-2, is SQTIHQWPATLVQPVGSPLSLECTVEGTSNPNLYWYRQAAGRGLQLLFYSVGIGQISSEVPQNLSASRPQDRQFILSSKKLLLSDSGFYLCAWSLHTGELFFGEGSRLTVL.

This clonotype has a handful of counts. The chain is built from TRBV4-1 and TRBJ1-2; no clear D gene. The CDR3 covers 15 residues. Trimming cost V 0 bases and J 4 bases, with 12 bases left between them. Germline assignment: CDR1 MGHRA and CDR2 YSYEKL. The CDR3 sequence is CASSQDTSRSYGYTF. The CDR3 DNA reads as TGCGCCAGCAGCCAAGATACGTCCAGGAGCTATGGCTACACCTTC.

A few counts support this clonotype. As DNA, the CDR3 is TGCGCCAGCGGAAGTAGCGGGGACTACTACAATGAGCAGTTCTTC. It encodes CASGSSGDYYNEQFF. This chain uses TRBV5-1 with TRBJ2-1; the match to TRBD2 covers 8 bases. The length of the CDR3 is 15 residues. V was clipped by 7 bases and J by 3 bases; unmatched bases: 9. Germline assignment: CDR1 SGHRS and CDR2 YFSETQ.

The V gene is TRBV20-1, the J gene TRBJ2-4; no definite D call. Trimming cost V 1 base and J 0 bases, with 7 bases left between them. This CDR3 has 14 amino acids. CDR1 is DFQATT, CDR2 SNEGSKA, per germline (reference sequence). CDR3 sequence reads: CSARASLAKNIQYF. The CDR3 DNA reads as TGCAGTGCTAGAGCGTCACTAGCCAAAAACATTCAGTACTTC.

This clonotype turned up a few times. The chain uses TRBV30 and TRBJ1-2, with 8 bases fitting TRBD1. The CDR3 is made up of 15 amino acids. Germline V gene data show CDR1 as GTSNPN and CDR2 as SVGIG (reference sequence). J gave up 3 bases and V 5 bases, and 11 bases lay outside the gene matches. Here the CDR3 DNA reads TGTGCCTGGCGCGACAGGGGTTTGAGCTACTATGGCTACACCTTC. This translates into CAWRDRGLSYYGYTF. Full variable domain (missing parts from reference TRBV30 and TRBJ1-2): SQTIHQWPATLVQPVGSPLSLECTVEGTSNPNLYWYRQAAGRGLQLLFYSVGIGQISSEVPQNLSASRPQDRQFILSSKKLLLSDSGFYLCAWRDRGLSYYGYTFGSGTRLTVV.

A few counts support this clonotype. The CDR3 is CASRTDSYGYTF. As DNA, the CDR3 is TGTGCCAGCAGGACCGACAGCTATGGCTACACCTTC. The V gene is TRBV12-3 or TRBV12-4, the J gene TRBJ1-2; D is perhaps TRBD1 (5 bases). CDR3 size: 12 residues. Trimming left V 6 bases short and J 4 bases short, with 9 bases between.

This clonotype was recorded a few times. The gene calls are TRBV11-2 and TRBJ1-3; TRBD1 aligns across 9 bases. V lost 6 bases and J lost 0; bases outside the gene matches: 9. The CDR3 consists of 17 residues. CDR1 and CDR2 (germline): SGHAT, FQNNGV. The CDR3 reads CASSTRDRAPSGNTIYF. CDR3 sequence (DNA): TGTGCCAGCAGTACCCGGGACAGGGCCCCCTCTGGAAACACCATATATTTT. The full variable domain, with the rest looked up from reference TRBV11-2 and TRBJ1-3, is EAGVAQSPRYKIIEKRQSVAFWCNPISGHATLYWYQQILGQGPKLLIQFQNNGVVDDSQLPKDRFSAERLKGVDSTLKIQPAKLEDSAVYLCASSTRDRAPSGNTIYFGEGSWLTVV.

This clonotype was observed a handful of times. V gene TRBV7-2 combines with J gene TRBJ1-1; no firm D call. CDR3 length: 13 residues. The V and J ends lost 5 bases and 3 bases respectively, with 10 bases between them. Germline CDR1 reads SGHTA; CDR2 reads FQGNSA. CDR3 amino acids: CASSAHRDTEAFF. The CDR3, as DNA: TGTGCCAGCAGCGCCCACAGAGACACTGAAGCTTTCTTT. Complete variable domain (other parts from reference TRBV7-2 and TRBJ1-1): GAGVSQSPSNKVTEKGKDVELRCDPISGHTALYWYRQSLGQGLEFLIYFQGNSAPDKSGLPSDRFSAERTGGSVSTLTIQRTQQEDSAVYLCASSAHRDTEAFFGQGTRLTVV.

This clonotype was picked up a small number of times. The genes are TRBV9 and TRBJ1-2; D is perhaps TRBD1 (6 bases). The V end was cut by 0 bases, the J end by 4 bases, with 10 bases between. The CDR3 runs to 14 residues. Germline-derived CDR1 and CDR2 are SGDLS and YYNGEE. The chain's CDR3 is CASSVVGGLYGYTF. CDR3 bases: TGTGCCAGCAGCGTAGTTGGGGGCCTCTATGGCTACACCTTC.

This clonotype was recorded a few times. The rearrangement links TRBV5-1 to TRBJ1-3, with D tentatively TRBD1 (5 bases). Per the germline V gene, CDR1 is SGHRS and CDR2 is YFSETQ. This CDR3 has 15 amino acids. V lost 5 bases and J lost 0, with 12 bases in between. The CDR3 spells CASRPDRYSGNTIYF. In nucleotides, the CDR3 is TGCGCCAGCAGACCCGACAGATACTCTGGAAACACCATATATTTT.